The 26 T cell receptor beta chains in this list originate from one sample, sequenced in a study of response to subunit inactivated influenza vaccine. TCRdb fed the RT-PCR reads into MiXCR, producing one record per CDR3 protein. This table holds about 500,000 distinct CDR3 sequences, approximately 13% found once. Sequencing was performed on PBMCs from blood, taken 40 to 50 days after vaccination. The receptors were sampled from a man in his fifties or sixties who received an inactivated influenza vaccine.

This clonotype was picked up a small number of times. This chain links TRBV7-2 with TRBJ2-1; tentative D call: TRBD1 (6 bases). Per the germline V gene, CDR1 is SGHTA and CDR2 is FQGNSA. The CDR3 sequence is 13 residues long. The V end was cut by 6 bases, the J end by 8 bases, with 14 bases between. This chain's CDR3 is CASSNRVSDEQFF. The CDR3 DNA reads as TGTGCCAGCAGTAACAGGGTCTCGGATGAGCAGTTCTTC.

The chain uses TRBV4-3 and TRBJ1-6; D may be TRBD1 (6 bases). There are 17 residues in the CDR3. Germline V lookup: CDR1 LGHNA, CDR2 YSLEER. The germline V and J ends were trimmed by 0 bases and 0 bases, with 9 bases remaining between them. In DNA form, the CDR3 reads TGCGCCAGCAGCCAAGAAGGAGGGGGCTCCTATAATTCACCCCTCCACTTT. Residues: CASSQEGGGSYNSPLHF.

This clonotype was observed a handful of times. Germline is not matched at one junction end, which may reflect a read error. The V gene is TRBV5-1, the J gene TRBJ2-3; D may correspond to TRBD1 or TRBD2 (5 bases each). Per the germline V gene, CDR1 is SGHRS and CDR2 is YFSETQ. This CDR3 spans 14 amino acids. This CDR3 reads CASNLGRVGDTQYF. The CDR3 coding sequence is TGCGCCAGCAACTTGGGGCGGGTCGGGGATACGCAGTATTTT.

This clonotype was observed many times. The chain recombines TRBV5-1 with TRBJ2-7; 10 nucleotides line up with TRBD2. Per the germline V gene, CDR1 is SGHRS and CDR2 is YFSETQ. The CDR3 is made up of 15 amino acids. The V segment lost 0 bases and the J segment 6 bases; nucleotides outside the gene matches: 6. The CDR3 coding sequence is TGCGCCAGCAGCTTGGAACTAGCGGGACCTCCCGAGCAGTACTTC. It is translated as CASSLELAGPPEQYF. Variable domain in full (rest from reference TRBV5-1 and TRBJ2-7): KAGVTQTPRYLIKTRGQQVTLSCSPISGHRSVSWYQQTPGQGLQFLFEYFSETQRNKGNFPGRFSGRQFSNSRSEMNVSTLELGDSALYLCASSLELAGPPEQYFGPGTRLTVT.

J is TRBJ2-2 and V is TRBV7-8; tentative D call: TRBD2 (6 bases). The CDR3 extends over 19 amino acids. Germline V gene lookup returns CDR1 SGHVS and CDR2 FQNEAQ. Trimming removed 2 bases from V and 2 bases from J, with 21 bases in between. The CDR3 loop is CASSLNLPQRGGNTGELFF. The CDR3 DNA reads as TGTGCCAGCAGCTTAAATTTACCGCAAAGGGGAGGTAACACCGGGGAGCTGTTTTTT.

This clonotype was observed many times. The chain uses TRBV24-1 and TRBJ2-1; unclear D gene. This CDR3 contains 13 residues. Germline V gene sequence: CDR1 KGHDR, CDR2 SFDVKD. The V and J ends lost 3 bases and 9 bases respectively, with 11 bases between them. CDR3 DNA: TGTGCCACCAGTGATCTCAGGTGGAGTGAGCAGTTCTTC. It codes for CATSDLRWSEQFF.

The J gene is TRBJ1-5, the V gene TRBV20-1, with 7 bases fitting TRBD1. This CDR3 is 16 amino acids long. The junction had 11 bases not matched to a gene; V was cut back by 0 bases and J by 6 bases. Germline assignment: CDR1 DFQATT and CDR2 SNEGSKA (reference sequence). CDR3 sequence: CSARDQDREGFQPQHF. In DNA form, the CDR3 reads TGCAGTGCTAGAGACCAAGACAGGGAAGGCTTTCAGCCCCAGCATTTT.

This clonotype has more than one count but fewer than ten. The chain is built from TRBV28 and TRBJ2-7; possible D gene TRBD2, 6 bases. Deletions cut 5 bases from V and 0 bases from J, with 14 bases between. The CDR3 is made up of 15 amino acids. Germline V gives CDR1 MDHEN, CDR2 SYDVKM. The CDR3 loop is CASSVWGLVSYEQYF. CDR3 in DNA: TGTGCCAGCAGTGTCTGGGGACTGGTCTCCTACGAGCAGTACTTC.

This clonotype was seen only a few times. This chain joins TRBV5-5 and TRBJ1-2; D gene ambiguous. CDR3 length equals 14 residues. In germline, CDR1 is SGHKS, CDR2 YYEKEE (reference sequence). V lost 0 bases and J 4 bases, leaving 10 bases between the germline ends. As DNA, the CDR3 is TGTGCCAGCAGCTTGGATCAGGTTTTCTATGGCTACACCTTC. Protein sequence: CASSLDQVFYGYTF.

This clonotype showed up just a few times. Written as DNA, the CDR3 is TGTGCCAGCAGTTCCCACGCCGGGGGATACAATGAGCAGTTCTTC. This encodes CASSSHAGGYNEQFF. V and J are TRBV6-5 and TRBJ2-1, with a weak D call TRBD2 (6 bases). The CDR3 length is 15 residues. V was shortened by 4 bases and J by 4 bases, with 14 bases between the two germline ends. Looked up from germline, CDR1 is MNHEY and CDR2 is SVGAGI.

This clonotype was seen only a few times. The chain carries TRBV4-1 and TRBJ1-5; possibly TRBD1 for D (5 bases). Trimming removed 0 bases from V and 2 bases from J, with 23 bases in between. Germline loops: CDR1 MGHRA, CDR2 YSYEKL. There are 20 residues in the CDR3. Here the CDR3 DNA reads TGCGCCAGCAGCCAAGATGTGGGGGGAAGGGGACCCTGGGGCAATCAGCCCCAGCATTTT. This encodes CASSQDVGGRGPWGNQPQHF.

The chain links TRBV5-4 to TRBJ2-7; D is uncertain. V shed 1 base and J shed 5 bases, with 16 bases lying between them. The CDR3 is 15 residues long. CDR1 is SGHNT and CDR2 is YYREEE in the germline V gene (reference sequence). CDR3 nucleotides: TGTGCCAGCAGCTTGTCTAGACAACTAACCCACGAGCAGTACTTC. Its protein product is CASSLSRQLTHEQYF.

This clonotype was detected a few times. This chain connects TRBV29-1 to TRBJ2-5; D remains unclear. The germline V gene has CDR1 SQVTM and CDR2 ANQGSEA. This CDR3 contains 13 residues. The V and J ends lost 1 base and 2 bases respectively, with 8 bases between them. The CDR3 bases are TGCAGCGTTGAAGCAGCCGGGCAAGAGACCCAGTACTTC. Translation: CSVEAAGQETQYF.

This clonotype was recorded a few times. The rearrangement joins TRBV6-2 or TRBV6-3 to TRBJ1-2; possibly TRBD1 for D (6 bases). Trimming took 2 bases from V and 4 from J, leaving 8 bases between them. Looked up from germline, CDR1 is MNHEY and CDR2 is SVGEGT. The CDR3 runs 13 residues. CDR3 amino acids: CASSYTRGYGYTF. The CDR3, as DNA: TGTGCCAGCAGTTACACCAGGGGCTATGGCTACACCTTC.

This clonotype has more than one count but fewer than ten. This chain links TRBV11-1 with TRBJ1-1; D call uncertain. Germline CDR1 reads SGHAT; CDR2 reads FQDESV (reference sequence). The ends were cut back, 3 bases at V and 4 bases at J, with 12 bases in the middle. This CDR3 has 14 amino acids. CDR3 region: CASSLEQTGTEAFF. In DNA, the CDR3 is TGTGCCAGCAGCTTGGAGCAGACTGGCACTGAAGCTTTCTTT.

This clonotype occurred many times. V and J are TRBV5-1 and TRBJ2-7; TRBD1 is a possible D gene (6 bases). Trimming cost V 1 base and J 4 bases, with 24 bases left between them. This CDR3 has 18 amino acids. Per the germline V gene, CDR1 is SGHRS and CDR2 is YFSETQ. CDR3 protein: CASSLSPSYRAVAYEQYF. DNA for the CDR3: TGCGCCAGCAGCTTGTCTCCATCGTACAGGGCGGTCGCGTACGAGCAGTACTTC. The full variable domain, its missing parts supplied by reference TRBV5-1 and TRBJ2-7, is KAGVTQTPRYLIKTRGQQVTLSCSPISGHRSVSWYQQTPGQGLQFLFEYFSETQRNKGNFPGRFSGRQFSNSRSEMNVSTLELGDSALYLCASSLSPSYRAVAYEQYFGPGTRLTVT.

This clonotype was observed at least ten times. V and J are TRBV10-3 and TRBJ2-1; TRBD2 agrees at 8 bases. The CDR3 is 15 amino acids. The V gene end was trimmed by 7 bases and the J gene end by 4 bases; junction bases not matched to a gene: 9. In germline, CDR1 is ENHRY, CDR2 SYGVKD. CDR3 nucleotides: TGTGCCATCACCACCTCACTAGCGGAATACAATGAGCAGTTCTTC. Translated, it gives CAITTSLAEYNEQFF.

This clonotype occurred a few times. J is TRBJ2-3 and V is TRBV20-1; D gene ambiguous. Trimming removed 5 bases from V and 4 bases from J, with 7 bases in between. The CDR3 totals 11 residues. CDR1 DFQATT and CDR2 SNEGSKA come from the germline V gene (reference sequence). CDR3 bases: TGCAGTGCTGGAAAGCCAGATACGCAGTATTTT. Translated: CSAGKPDTQYF.

This clonotype was recorded a few times. This chain connects TRBV5-1 to TRBJ2-5; possibly TRBD1 for D (6 bases). The V end lost 3 bases, the J end lost 2 bases, and 17 bases lay between the germline ends. Germline assignment: CDR1 SGHRS and CDR2 YFSETQ. The CDR3 contains 16 residues. The CDR3 region has the DNA TGCGCCAGCAGCTGGACTGGACAGCCACTTCAAGAGACCCAGTACTTC. It codes for CASSWTGQPLQETQYF.

The rearrangement links TRBV2 to TRBJ1-2; tentative D call: TRBD1 (5 bases). From germline, CDR1 is SNHLY and CDR2 FYNNEI. V shed 7 bases and J shed 2 bases, with 14 bases lying between them. The CDR3 totals 14 residues. The CDR3 bases are TGTGCCAGCAATACTCCGGGACCGAACTATGGCTACACCTTC. Protein product: CASNTPGPNYGYTF.

This clonotype has more than one count but fewer than ten. V and J are TRBV4-2 and TRBJ1-6, with a tentative D call TRBD1 (5 bases). From germline, CDR1 is LGHNA and CDR2 YNFKEQ. This CDR3 is built from 12 residues. The V gene lost 0 bases and the J gene lost 13 bases, with 7 bases spanning the gap. The CDR3 sequence is CASSQDQGPLHF. The CDR3 nucleotides are TGTGCCAGCAGCCAAGATCAGGGTCCCCTCCACTTT.

This clonotype was seen repeatedly, ten times or more. The gene calls are TRBV28 and TRBJ2-1, with TRBD1 as a possible D gene (6 bases). The CDR3 spans 15 residues. The germline gives CDR1 MDHEN, CDR2 SYDVKM. Trimming removed 5 bases at V and 3 bases at J, with 14 bases between. The CDR3 is CASSPRTDLYNEQFF. The CDR3, as DNA: TGTGCCAGCAGTCCTCGGACAGATCTCTACAATGAGCAGTTCTTC.

The CDR3 is CASSLIPQETQYF. The CDR3 DNA is TGTGCCAGCAGCTTAATACCCCAAGAGACCCAGTACTTC. V and J are TRBV7-3 and TRBJ2-5, with D hard to call. Trimming pared 1 base from V and 1 base from J, leaving 4 bases between. The CDR3 spans 13 residues. The germline V gene has CDR1 SGHTA and CDR2 FQGTGA.

The chain is built from TRBV6-5 and TRBJ2-7; the match to TRBD1 covers 7 bases. Germline V gene data show CDR1 as MNHEY and CDR2 as SVGAGI. V trimming: 1 base; J trimming: 4 bases; junction bases outside the gene matches: 7. The CDR3 length is 15 residues. The CDR3 DNA sequence: TGTGCCAGCAGTTACTTTCCGACAGGGAGATACGAGCAGTACTTC. Amino acid sequence: CASSYFPTGRYEQYF.

This rearrangement joins TRBV12-3 or TRBV12-4 to TRBJ1-2; maybe TRBD1 (6 bases). This CDR3 is 14 amino acids long. Trimming removed 5 bases from V and 4 bases from J, with 14 bases in between. CDR3 bases: TGTGCCAGCAGTGCGCGGGGGCGGGTCTATGGCTACACCTTC. It is translated as CASSARGRVYGYTF.

V usage is TRBV6-6 and J usage is TRBJ2-1; maybe TRBD1 (6 bases). Germline V gene data show CDR1 as MNHNY and CDR2 as SVGAGI (reference sequence). Trimming removed 8 bases from V and 12 bases from J, with 17 bases in between. CDR3 length: 12 residues. The CDR3 DNA reads as TGTGCCAGCGCTAGGGACATGACAGGGCAGTTCTTC. Amino acids: CASARDMTGQFF.